A single TCR beta chain is shown here with its context. Profiling relied on immunoSEQ multiplex PCR, and the TCRdb table lists in-frame clones only, not all of them. The sample consists of 300,000 to 400,000 clones, more than 75% of them appearing once. The data were obtained in a study of blood T cell repertoires in COVID-19. Study context: T cells, B-cell-depleted T cells, or PBMCs supplied cDNA or gDNA.

With 8 bases clipped from V and 7 bases from J, the junction kept 5 bases outside the gene matches. Germline V gene data show CDR1 as SEHNR and CDR2 as FQNEAQ (reference sequence). This CDR3 comprises 13 residues. Sequencing was done on a sample of peripheral blood. The source is a woman aged 55-69 years with COVID-19, enrolled during active disease. V and J are TRBV7-9 and TRBJ1-6, with 7 bases fitting TRBD1. CDR3 in DNA: TGTGCCAGCTCCGGGACAGACAATTCACCCCTCCACTTT. As protein: CASSGTDNSPLHF. Full variable domain (rest looked up from reference TRBV7-9 and TRBJ1-6): DTGVSQNPRHKITKRGQNVTFRCDPISEHNRLYWYRQTLGQGPEFLTYFQNEAQLEKSRLLSDRFSAERPKGSFSTLEIQRTEQGDSAMYLCASSGTDNSPLHFGNGTRLTVT.